This TCR beta chain was recorded in a study of regulatory T cells in long-lasting Graves disease. This CDR3 region has 16 residues. Germline CDR1 reads MNHEY; CDR2 reads SVGAGI. V was trimmed by 2 bases and J by 0 bases, leaving 14 bases between them. A remark on this clonotype: The antigen remains undetermined.

Study-wide points: Study was limited to peripheral blood, excluding thyroid tissue.

Building of the TCR beta libraries involved iRepertoire HTBI primers and Arm-PCR of CDR3 regions. TCRdb reprocessed the multiplex PCR reads via MiXCR and lists one record per CDR3 protein. The profile shows 400,000 to 500,000 distinct CDR3 sequences, 20% to 25% of them singletons. Sample time point: persistent/refractory GD, antithyroid drugs over 5 years with positive TRAb. After RNA was extracted from PBMCs, the TCR library was made from it. This specimen was peripheral blood mononuclear cells (PBMCs), taken when the disease was refractory, from a patient treated with antithyroid drugs. This clonotype was obtained from a female donor with Graves disease. The V call is TRBV6-5, the J call TRBJ2-7; D not certain. CDR3 amino acids: CASSYVQTAISYEQYF. The CDR3 DNA is TGTGCCAGCAGTTACGTCCAGACGGCTATCTCCTACGAGCAGTACTTC.